This T cell receptor beta chain was observed in a study of blood T cell repertoires in COVID-19. At the level of the study: PBMCs, B-cell-depleted T cells, or T cells provided the cDNA or gDNA that made up the material.

TCRdb's copy holds only in-frame clones and misses some; the assay was immunoSEQ multiplex PCR. The repertoire has approximately 450,000 clones, 75% to 90% of them found once; the top ten carry 1.1%. This CDR3 has 15 residues. Germline CDR1 SSHAT, CDR2 FNYEAQ (reference sequence). The participants were between about 18 and 90 years old and came from some 23 US areas. For recovered donors of Cohort 3, there were two negative PCRs, clearance, or symptom resolution. Details on this clone: At one end, the junction sequence differs from germline, possibly due to a read error.

The chain is built from TRBV7-7 and TRBJ2-1; 7 bases are shared with TRBD2. This sequence was found in a young man who had recovered from COVID-19. The sequencing sample was made of PBMCs or T cells enriched from blood (not recorded which). CDR3 in amino acids: CASSLDGTTNNEQFF. CDR3 DNA sequence: TGTGCTAGCAGCTTAGACGGGACTACCAACAATGAGCAGTTCTTC.